This entry describes one TCR beta chain. Its matching antigen is unknown. The sample is drawn from a study of cytomegalovirus exposure and HLA in healthy donors. Study-level results: TCR beta sequences numbering more than 15,000 were associated with HLA alleles at 0.05 false discovery rate in a later analysis. Using the classifier, cytomegalovirus status was reportedly diagnosed with high specificity and sensitivity. Most TCR sequences showed up rarely, but some public TCRs showed up in many donors. In vitro, a few CMV-associated chains proved specific for CMV antigens.

CDR1 and CDR2 from the germline V gene are MDHEN and SYDVKM. The V segment lost 4 bases and the J segment 8 bases; nucleotides outside the gene matches: 8. The CDR3 sequence is 15 residues long. 13 Jbeta primers and 60 Vbeta primers were used for the PCR. Sequencing used immunoSEQ multiplex PCR; TCRdb keeps in-frame clones, though not all of them. This table holds 100,000 to 150,000 clones. The J gene is TRBJ2-1, the V gene TRBV28; 10 positions match TRBD2. The sequence was collected from a man younger than 35 in good health and CMV-seronegative. Sample: PBMCs. The chain's CDR3 is CASSSASGSWYEQFF. CDR3 bases: TGTGCCAGCAGTTCCGCTAGCGGGAGTTGGTATGAGCAGTTCTTC.